A selection of T cell receptor beta chains follows, all from one sample in a study of cytomegalovirus exposure and HLA in healthy donors. Profiling relied on immunoSEQ multiplex PCR, and the TCRdb table lists in-frame clones only, not all of them. The table has around 180,000 clones, more than 80% seen once; the top ten hold approximately 2.4%. The sequenced sample was PBMCs. These receptors were taken from a male donor in good health and CMV-seronegative. CDR3s include the opening cysteine and the closing phenylalanine or tryptophan. The order of the fields is V gene, D gene, clone size, J gene, CDR3 protein, CDR3 DNA. The D gene is left open where the match is weak. Not every row has a clone size; where given, it reads once, few, many or a size class.

TRBV28	TRBD1	-	TRBJ1-2	CASSPSGQVYGYTF	TGTGCCAGCAGTCCCTCGGGACAGGTCTATGGCTACACCTTC
TRBV5-1	-	-	TRBJ2-5	CASSLDGKEVETQYF	TGCGCCAGCAGCTTGGATGGAAAGGAGGTGGAGACCCAGTACTTC
TRBV19	-	-	TRBJ2-1	CASSMDTGSSYNEQFF	TGTGCCAGTAGTATGGACACCGGAAGCTCCTACAATGAGCAGTTCTTC
TRBV5-4	TRBD1	-	TRBJ2-3	CASSQDRGNTDTQYF	TGTGCCAGCAGCCAGGACAGGGGGAACACAGATACGCAGTATTTT
TRBV6-1	TRBD1	once	TRBJ2-7	CASSDHGQGTYEQYF	TGTGCCAGCAGTGATCACGGACAGGGAACCTACGAGCAGTACTTC
TRBV6-5	TRBD1	-	TRBJ2-5	CASSRGTGLWETQYF	TGTGCCAGCAGCCGCGGGACAGGGTTGTGGGAGACCCAGTACTTC
TRBV7-6	-	-	TRBJ2-7	CASSSSPGASYEQYF	TGTGCCAGCAGCTCTTCCCCGGGAGCCTCCTACGAGCAGTACTTC
TRBV5-4	TRBD1	-	TRBJ1-1	CASSAGQGAQAFF	TGTGCCAGCAGCGCGGGACAGGGGGCCCAAGCTTTCTTT
TRBV7-2	-	few	TRBJ1-5	CASSLGRINQPQHF	TGTGCCAGCAGCTTAGGGCGGATCAATCAGCCCCAGCATTTT
TRBV28	-	-	TRBJ2-5	CASSFRREGETQYF	TGTGCCAGCAGTTTCCGGCGGGAAGGGGAGACCCAGTACTTC
TRBV6-4	-	-	TRBJ1-4	CASGPGGKLFF	TGTGCCAGCGGGCCCGGAGGGAAACTGTTTTTT
TRBV28	-	-	TRBJ2-1	CASSKQARSSYNEQFF	TGTGCCAGCAGTAAACAGGCTCGGAGCTCCTACAATGAGCAGTTCTTC
TRBV7-3	-	-	TRBJ2-5	CASSLTGGPAETQYF	TGTGCCAGCAGCTTAACCGGGGGGCCGGCAGAGACCCAGTACTTC
TRBV7-9	-	-	TRBJ1-1	CASSLGTANTEAFF	TGTGCCAGCAGCTTAGGGACAGCGAACACTGAAGCTTTCTTT
TRBV2	-	-	TRBJ1-1	CASSDGLGTEAFF	TGTGCCAGCAGCGACGGACTGGGCACTGAAGCTTTCTTT
TRBV10-3	TRBD2	-	TRBJ2-1	CAAGPSGGPASEQFF	TGTGCCGCAGGGCCTAGCGGGGGTCCCGCCAGTGAGCAGTTCTTC
TRBV5-6	TRBD1	-	TRBJ2-3	CASSDRTGVLADTQYF	TGTGCCAGCAGCGACAGGACAGGGGTTCTTGCAGATACGCAGTATTTT
TRBV5-5	TRBD1	-	TRBJ2-5	CASSSGTGLQETQYF	TGTGCCAGCAGCTCCGGGACAGGGCTTCAAGAGACCCAGTACTTC
TRBV19	-	-	TRBJ2-7	CASSIFQGADEQYF	TGTGCCAGTAGTATATTTCAGGGCGCCGACGAGCAGTACTTC